This TCR beta chain emerged from a study of OX40 agonist ivuxolimab in advanced cancers. The protocol was immunoSEQ multiplex PCR, while the TCRdb copy is restricted to in-frame clones and leaves out a portion. The data contain under 65,000 clones, 70% to 90% of them singletons. With 7 bases removed from V and 2 bases from J, the gap between germline ends came to 12 bases. Per germline, CDR1 MNHEY and CDR2 SVGAGI. The CDR3 sequence is 14 residues long. This sequence was found in an adult with an advanced solid tumor such as melanoma, head and neck, liver or kidney cancer. The specimen was CD4+ or CD8+ T cells sorted from blood, collected in a trial of the OX40 agonist ivuxolimab. The chain uses TRBV6-5 and TRBJ1-3; no reliable D call. CDR3 coding DNA: TGTGCCAGCACCGACGCGGTAGCTGGAAACACCATATATTTT. Amino acids: CASTDAVAGNTIYF.